The subject of this entry is one T cell receptor (beta chain). The CDR3 runs to 14 residues. Trimming pared 0 bases from V and 12 bases from J, leaving 12 bases between. The germline V gene encodes CDR1 LGHDT and CDR2 YNNKEL (reference sequence). Combining a sample-barcoded 5' primer with a J-beta primer mix, a second PCR ran for about 7 to 12 cycles. TCRdb reprocessed the 5' RACE reads via MiXCR and lists one record per CDR3 protein. The repertoire includes around 800,000 distinct CDR3 sequences, about 45% of them detected once, and around 18% sits in the top ten. The data were obtained in a study of blood T cells in healthy people across ages.

The chain couples TRBV3-1 to TRBJ1-6; D is ambiguous. This sequence was found in a man aged 80 or over in good health. The sequenced sample was blood. CDR3 amino acids: CASSQEVGARPLHF. CDR3 bases: TGTGCCAGCAGCCAAGAGGTGGGTGCCAGACCCCTCCACTTT.